Shown below are 15 T cell receptor beta chains from a single sample sequenced in a study of blood T cell repertoires in COVID-19. Here immunoSEQ multiplex PCR was the method, and the copy in TCRdb shows in-frame clones only, minus some. Of 250,000 or so clones in the sample, 84% were seen once. The sample taken for sequencing was peripheral blood. These receptors all stem from a man in his sixties with acute or convalescent COVID-19.

This clone was picked up one time. The chain combines TRBV7-6 with TRBJ1-6; D not certain. The length of the CDR3 is 11 residues. V lost 5 bases to trimming and J lost 14 bases, with 10 bases between them. CDR1 and CDR2 (germline): SGHVS, FNYEAQ. This CDR3 is CASSPPEALHF. CDR3 coding DNA: TGTGCCAGCAGCCCCCCAGAGGCCCTCCACTTT.

This clone was picked up one time. The rearrangement uses TRBV18 and TRBJ2-4; 8 bases line up with TRBD2. CDR3 length equals 16 residues. After removal of 2 bases from V and 3 bases from J, the junction contained 6 bases not matched to a gene. Germline CDR1 KGHSH, CDR2 LQKENI. CDR3 DNA: TGTGCCAGCTCACCATCTCCGGGACTAGACAAAAACATTCAGTACTTC. This codes for CASSPSPGLDKNIQYF.

This clone was detected only once. The V and J genes are TRBV11-3 and TRBJ2-7, with TRBD2 matching 11 bases. Germline V gene lookup returns CDR1 SGHNT and CDR2 YENEEA. V was pared by 4 bases and J by 6 bases, with 2 bases of the junction left unmatched. This CDR3 region has 13 residues. The chain's CDR3 is CASSSGLAGEQYF. Here the CDR3 DNA reads TGTGCCAGCAGCTCTGGACTAGCGGGCGAGCAGTACTTC.

V usage is TRBV12-3 or TRBV12-4 and J usage is TRBJ2-3, with D uncertain. Deletions cut 6 bases from V and 0 bases from J, with 7 bases between. The CDR3 is made up of 13 amino acids. DNA of the CDR3: TGTGCCAGCAGGCCGGTTAGCACAGATACGCAGTATTTT. It is translated as CASRPVSTDTQYF.

There are a few counts of this clone. The chain recombines TRBV9 with TRBJ1-2, with D possibly being TRBD1 (5 bases). Germline values: CDR1 SGDLS, CDR2 YYNGEE. The CDR3 sequence is 13 residues long. V shed 0 bases and J shed 6 bases, with 9 bases lying between them. DNA for the CDR3: TGTGCCAGCAGCGTAGGCAGGGCCGATGGCTACACCTTC. Translating gives CASSVGRADGYTF.

This chain uses TRBV19 with TRBJ2-1, with TRBD2 as a possible D gene (7 bases). Germline-derived CDR1 and CDR2 are LNHDA and SQIVND (reference sequence). Trimming removed 5 bases from V and 10 bases from J, with 24 bases in between. CDR3 size: 16 residues. The CDR3 DNA follows: TGTGCCAGTAGTGACTCCGGGGGGCCTCGATTCAGCGAGCAGTTCTTC. Encoded protein: CASSDSGGPRFSEQFF.

This rearrangement joins TRBV5-4 to TRBJ2-4; 16 nucleotides agree with TRBD2. Germline-derived CDR1 and CDR2 are SGHNT and YYREEE (reference sequence). V shed 4 bases and J 7 bases; nucleotides not matched to a gene: 11. This CDR3 is built from 18 residues. CDR3 sequence (DNA): TGTGCCAGCAGCGGCGGGACTAGCGGGGGGGCCGGGTGGAACATTCAGTACTTC. Its protein is CASSGGTSGGAGWNIQYF.

This chain uses TRBV3-1 (or the pseudogene TRBV3-2) with TRBJ1-4; D unclear. The CDR3 loop spans 14 amino acids. CDR1 and CDR2 (germline): LGHDT, YNNKEL (reference sequence). V lost 4 bases and J lost 14, with 20 bases in between. CDR3 residues: CASSLYGGNERLFF. CDR3 nucleotides: TGTGCCAGCAGCCTTTACGGAGGTAATGAACGTCTGTTTTTT.

The sample holds one count of this clone. The V and J genes are TRBV18 and TRBJ2-7; D possibly corresponds to TRBD2 (5 bases). Germline V gives CDR1 KGHSH, CDR2 LQKENI. V was clipped by 1 base and J by 4 bases, with 8 bases between them. This CDR3 contains 13 residues. CDR3 residues: CASSPRRDYEQYF. The CDR3 nucleotides read TGTGCCAGCTCACCACGTCGGGATTACGAGCAGTACTTC.

The genes are TRBV27 and TRBJ2-3, with D perhaps TRBD1 (5 bases). Germline V gene lookup returns CDR1 MNHEY and CDR2 SMNVEV (reference sequence). The V end was cut by 3 bases, the J end by 2 bases, with 9 bases between. This CDR3 region has 14 residues. CDR3 loop: CASSLGGATDTQYF. In DNA form, the CDR3 reads TGTGCCAGCAGTTTGGGTGGGGCCACAGATACGCAGTATTTT.

The chain is built from TRBV5-1 and TRBJ2-2; 8 bases are a match to TRBD1. Germline values: CDR1 SGHRS, CDR2 YFSETQ. V dropped 6 bases and J dropped 6; count of bases not matched to a gene: 7. CDR3 length: 14 residues. CDR3 loop: CASTSGTGPGELFF. CDR3 coding DNA: TGCGCCAGCACCTCCGGGACAGGTCCCGGGGAGCTGTTTTTT.

V usage is TRBV5-1 and J usage is TRBJ1-1, with 7 bases aligning to TRBD1. CDR1 is SGHRS and CDR2 is YFSETQ in the germline V gene. This CDR3 spans 14 amino acids. V was clipped by 4 bases and J by 5 bases; unmatched bases: 8. The CDR3 region is CASSLQGGATEAFF. The CDR3 DNA reads as TGCGCCAGCAGCCTCCAGGGGGGCGCGACTGAAGCTTTCTTT.

This rearrangement joins TRBV12-5 to TRBJ1-5, with D hard to call. V shed 8 bases and J shed 2 bases, with 10 bases lying between them. Germline CDR1 reads LGHNT; CDR2 reads FRNRAP. This CDR3 spans 13 amino acids. In DNA form, the CDR3 reads TGTGCTAGTAAGGGAGGAGGCAATCAGCCCCAGCATTTT. This gives the protein CASKGGGNQPQHF.

In DNA form, the CDR3 reads TGTGCCAGCAGCCAAGACGAATTTGAGGGTTGGAATGAGCAGTTCTTC. It translates to CASSQDEFEGWNEQFF. The rearrangement joins TRBV14 to TRBJ2-1, with D perhaps TRBD2 (5 bases). Germline V CDR1 and CDR2: SGHDN, FVKESK. This CDR3 has 16 residues. V lost 0 bases, J lost 7 bases, and 16 bases lay in between.

The V gene is TRBV5-6, the J gene TRBJ1-1, with D uncertain. The CDR3 runs 12 residues. The V gene's germline CDR1 is SGHDT and CDR2 YYEEEE. V lost 4 bases, J lost 4 bases, and 8 bases lay in between. CDR3 sequence: CASSLVPTEAFF. The CDR3 DNA sequence: TGTGCCAGCAGCCTCGTTCCCACTGAAGCTTTCTTT.